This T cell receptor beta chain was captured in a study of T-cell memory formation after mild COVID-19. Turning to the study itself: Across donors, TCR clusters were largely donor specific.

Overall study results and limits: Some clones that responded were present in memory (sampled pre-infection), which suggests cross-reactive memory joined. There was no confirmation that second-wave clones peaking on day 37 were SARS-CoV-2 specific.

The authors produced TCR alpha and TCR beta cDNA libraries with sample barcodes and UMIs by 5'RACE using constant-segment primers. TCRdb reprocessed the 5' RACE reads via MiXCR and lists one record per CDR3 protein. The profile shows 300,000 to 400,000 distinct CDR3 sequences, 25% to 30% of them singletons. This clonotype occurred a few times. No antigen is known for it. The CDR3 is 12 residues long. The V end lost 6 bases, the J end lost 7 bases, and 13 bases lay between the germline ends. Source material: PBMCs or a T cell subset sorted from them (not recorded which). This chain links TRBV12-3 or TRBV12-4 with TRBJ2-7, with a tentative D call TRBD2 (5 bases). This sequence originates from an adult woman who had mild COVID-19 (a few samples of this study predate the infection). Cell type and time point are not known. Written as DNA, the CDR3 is TGTGCCAGCAGACCGATAGGCGGGGAGCAGTACTTC. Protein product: CASRPIGGEQYF.